A selection of T cell receptor beta chains follows, all from one sample in a study of memory CD8 T cells in hepatitis C reinfection. Repertoires were generated with immunoSEQ multiplex PCR, while TCRdb's copy carries only in-frame clones and drops some. The sample lists 50,000 or so clones, just under 90% occurring once. The sequencing sample was made of naive CD8+ T cells sorted from blood. The source of these receptors is a man younger than 35 with hepatitis C virus infection. CDR3s include the opening cysteine and the closing phenylalanine or tryptophan. Size values are once, few and many counts, or a class for expanded clones, and some rows have none.

V	J	size	CDR3
TRBV23-1	.	.	CASTRRGGCEQYF
TRBV28	TRBJ2-5	.	CASSSGPAGGRGETQYF
TRBV7-6	TRBJ1-4	.	CASSHSTTNEKLFF
TRBV4-1	TRBJ2-7	once	CASSQVWGGTYEQYF
TRBV11-2	TRBJ1-4	.	CASSSPGHSSLNEKLFF
TRBV27	TRBJ2-7	.	CASSLSSTGTYEQYF
TRBV5-4	TRBJ1-1	.	CASSLDSLNTEAFF
TRBV21-1	TRBJ2-1	.	CASSKDSGSKDGVNEQFF
TRBV30	TRBJ1-1	.	CAWSGQGFAEAFF
TRBV2	TRBJ2-5	.	CASIEPAGVSETQYF
TRBV4-1	TRBJ2-2	.	CASSRTGGDTGELFF
TRBV19	TRBJ2-2	.	CASRSTGSTGELFF
TRBV4-1	TRBJ2-2	.	CASSPPGIAGELFF
TRBV11-2	TRBJ2-5	.	CASSLGLQGQGTQYF
TRBV28	TRBJ1-1	.	CASSLCPWVEGNVTEAFF